Sequencing of this TCR beta chain was carried out in a study of beta chain features in type 1 diabetes. Study context: In age, gender and cell yields, patients were similar to healthy donors.

Sorted CD4+ subsets: naive, central memory, regulatory, stem cell-like memory (CD45RO/CCR7/CD25/CD127/CD95/CD27 panel). Study-wide points: cDNA-based reads could over-represent cells with high TCR expression. Patients with Type 1 diabetes showed moderately but significantly shorter TCRB CDR3s in all four CD4+ subsets.

cDNA synthesis used the whole RNA isolate, giving expressed TCRB sequences. This table comes from immunoSEQ multiplex PCR, and its TCRdb copy is limited to in-frame clones, with some not included. The data show more than 250,000 clones, around 21% seen once. As for this clone: Its antigen remains unknown.

Sequences were obtained from naive CD4+ T cells from blood. The TCR comes from a woman in her thirties or forties with type 1 diabetes.

CDR3 in DNA: TGTGCCAGCAGCTTGACAGACTGGAACACTGAAGCTTTCTTT. It codes for CASSLTDWNTEAFF. The V call is TRBV7-3, the J call TRBJ1-1; D is perhaps TRBD1 (5 bases). Trimming pared 3 bases from V and 1 base from J, leaving 9 bases between. The CDR3 is 14 residues long. CDR1 and CDR2 from the germline V gene are SGHTA and FQGTGA.